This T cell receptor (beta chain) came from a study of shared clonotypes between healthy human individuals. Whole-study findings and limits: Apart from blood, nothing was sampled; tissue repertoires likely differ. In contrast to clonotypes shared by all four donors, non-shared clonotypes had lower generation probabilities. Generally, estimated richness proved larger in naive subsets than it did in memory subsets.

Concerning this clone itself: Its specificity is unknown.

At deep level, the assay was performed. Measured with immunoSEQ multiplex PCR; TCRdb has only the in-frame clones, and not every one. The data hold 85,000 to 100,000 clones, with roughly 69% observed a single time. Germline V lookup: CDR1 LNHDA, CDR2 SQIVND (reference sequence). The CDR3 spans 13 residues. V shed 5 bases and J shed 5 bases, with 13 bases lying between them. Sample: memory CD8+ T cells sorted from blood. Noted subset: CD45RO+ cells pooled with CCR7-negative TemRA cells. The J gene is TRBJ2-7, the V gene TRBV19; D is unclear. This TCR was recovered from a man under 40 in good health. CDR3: CASSYSLVNEQYF. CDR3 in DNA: TGTGCCAGTAGTTACTCGCTTGTCAACGAGCAGTACTTC.